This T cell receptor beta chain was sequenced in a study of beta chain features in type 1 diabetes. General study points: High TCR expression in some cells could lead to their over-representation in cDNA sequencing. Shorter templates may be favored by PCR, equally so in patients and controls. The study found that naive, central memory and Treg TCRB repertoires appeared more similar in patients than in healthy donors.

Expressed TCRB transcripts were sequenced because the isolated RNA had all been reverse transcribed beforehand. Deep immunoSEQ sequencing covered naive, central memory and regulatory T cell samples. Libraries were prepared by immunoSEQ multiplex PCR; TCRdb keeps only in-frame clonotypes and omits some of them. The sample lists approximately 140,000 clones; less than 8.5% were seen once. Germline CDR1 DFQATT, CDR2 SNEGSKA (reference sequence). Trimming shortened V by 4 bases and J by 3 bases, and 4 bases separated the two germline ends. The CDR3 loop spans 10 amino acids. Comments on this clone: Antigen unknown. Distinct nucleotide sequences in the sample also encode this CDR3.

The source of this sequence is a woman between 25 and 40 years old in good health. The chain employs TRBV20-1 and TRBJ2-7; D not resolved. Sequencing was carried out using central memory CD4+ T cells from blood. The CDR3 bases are TGCAGTGCTACTAACTACGAGCAGTACTTC. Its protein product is CSATNYEQYF.